These 8 T cell receptor beta chains came from one sample sequenced in a study of blood T cell repertoires in COVID-19. Only in-frame clones appear in the TCRdb table, and some are missing; sequencing was by immunoSEQ multiplex PCR. The data show 300,000 to 400,000 clones, around 87% seen once. Sequencing was done on a sample of peripheral blood. These receptors originate from a woman aged 55-70 years with COVID-19, enrolled during active disease.

The chain is built from TRBV5-4 and TRBJ2-1, with TRBD2 matching over 15 bases. This CDR3 has 16 residues. V was pared by 3 bases and J by 8 bases, with 6 bases of the junction left unmatched. Germline V lookup: CDR1 SGHNT, CDR2 YYREEE (reference sequence). The CDR3 protein is CASSSGLAGGYDEQFF. CDR3 sequence (DNA): TGTGCCAGCAGCTCCGGACTAGCGGGGGGGTACGATGAGCAGTTCTTC.

The rearrangement uses TRBV3-1 (or the pseudogene TRBV3-2) and TRBJ2-7, with TRBD2 matching over 7 bases. The ends lost 3 bases at V and 6 bases at J; junction bases unmatched: 5. Germline V gives CDR1 LGHDT, CDR2 YNNKEL (reference sequence). This CDR3 is 13 amino acids long. CDR3 residues: CASSQGSSGEQYF. The CDR3 region has the DNA TGTGCCAGCAGCCAGGGATCTAGCGGCGAGCAGTACTTC.

V gene TRBV7-2 combines with J gene TRBJ1-1; D is uncertain. Germline CDR1 reads SGHTA; CDR2 reads FQGNSA. Trimming removed 1 base at V and 10 bases at J, with 16 bases between. The CDR3 contains 14 residues. CDR3 region: CASSLVAPATGAFF. As DNA, the CDR3 is TGTGCCAGCAGCTTAGTGGCGCCGGCTACGGGAGCTTTCTTT.

V and J are TRBV6-1 and TRBJ1-1, with D tentatively TRBD1 (5 bases). Trimming took off 0 bases at V and 6 bases at J, with 11 bases between the two ends. Germline V gene lookup returns CDR1 MNHNS and CDR2 SASEGT. The CDR3 is made up of 14 amino acids. CDR3: CASSEAGRAAEAFF. The DNA for the CDR3 is TGTGCCAGCAGTGAAGCTGGCAGGGCCGCTGAAGCTTTCTTT.

The rearrangement links TRBV3-1 (or the pseudogene TRBV3-2) to TRBJ2-5; 7 bases agree with TRBD2. Losses at the gene ends were 1 base for V and 5 bases for J; bases not matched to a gene: 7. The CDR3 runs 15 residues. The V gene's germline CDR1 is LGHDT and CDR2 YNNKEL (reference sequence). The CDR3 DNA reads TGTGCCAGCAGCCAAGGGGCGGGGGACTTGGAGACCCAGTACTTC. Protein sequence: CASSQGAGDLETQYF.

The chain recombines TRBV7-9 with TRBJ2-5; 10 bases are shared with TRBD1. From germline, CDR1 is SEHNR and CDR2 FQNEAQ (reference sequence). This CDR3 has 14 residues. V shed 4 bases, J shed 4 bases, and the junction held 3 bases outside the gene matches. This CDR3 reads CASSSWTGGETQYF. The CDR3 coding sequence is TGTGCCAGCAGCTCGTGGACAGGGGGAGAGACCCAGTACTTC.

The chain carries TRBV11-3 and TRBJ2-1; D gene uncertain. CDR3 size: 16 residues. The V gene's germline CDR1 is SGHNT and CDR2 YENEEA. The V end was cut by 1 base, the J end by 0 bases, with 10 bases between. In DNA form, the CDR3 reads TGTGCCAGCAGCTTAGGAATGGAGATCTCCTACAATGAGCAGTTCTTC. This gives the protein CASSLGMEISYNEQFF.

The chain couples TRBV10-2 to TRBJ1-5; D is undetermined. Per the germline V gene, CDR1 is WSHSY and CDR2 is SAAADI. V dropped 1 base and J dropped 1 base, with 5 bases sitting between them. The CDR3 is made up of 14 amino acids. This CDR3 reads CASSEWQSNQPQHF. Written as DNA, the CDR3 is TGCGCCAGCAGTGAGTGGCAGAGCAATCAGCCCCAGCATTTT.